These 26 T cell receptor beta chains were sequenced from one sample in a study of OX40 agonist ivuxolimab in advanced cancers. Repertoires were generated with immunoSEQ multiplex PCR, while TCRdb's copy carries only in-frame clones and drops some. The repertoire holds roughly 80,000 clones, with around 86% as singletons. The source was CD4+ or CD8+ T cells sorted from blood, collected in a trial of the OX40 agonist ivuxolimab. These receptors were obtained from an adult with an advanced solid tumor such as melanoma, head and neck, liver or kidney cancer.

The rearrangement links TRBV9 to TRBJ2-5; 7 bases are shared with TRBD2. The junction had 14 bases not matched to a gene; V was cut back by 4 bases and J by 5 bases. This CDR3 comprises 16 residues. Germline CDR1 SGDLS, CDR2 YYNGEE. In nucleotides, the CDR3 is TGTGCCAGCAGCATGACCCCCGGGGGGAAAGGGGAGACCCAGTACTTC. Translated: CASSMTPGGKGETQYF. Using reference TRBV9 and TRBJ2-5 for the parts outside the CDR3, the full variable domain is DSGVTQTPKHLITATGQRVTLRCSPRSGDLSVYWYQQSLDQGLQFLIQYYNGEERAKGNILERFSAQQFPDLHSELNLSSLELGDSALYFCASSMTPGGKGETQYFGPGTRLLVL.

The V gene is TRBV19, the J gene TRBJ2-7; 9 nucleotides match TRBD1. Losses at the gene ends were 6 bases for V and 2 bases for J; bases not matched to a gene: 5. Germline CDR1 LNHDA, CDR2 SQIVND (reference sequence). The CDR3 is made up of 14 amino acids. This CDR3 reads CASSIGQGTYEQYF. The CDR3 DNA reads TGTGCCAGTAGCATTGGACAGGGGACCTACGAGCAGTACTTC.

The J gene is TRBJ2-3, the V gene TRBV6-5; 8 nucleotides line up with TRBD1. In germline, CDR1 is MNHEY, CDR2 SVGAGI. The CDR3 is 15 residues long. The trim removed 7 bases at V and 3 bases at J, leaving 9 bases unmatched. CDR3 amino acids: CASTSGTGGTDTQYF. CDR3 nucleotide sequence: TGTGCCAGCACTTCCGGGACAGGAGGGACAGATACGCAGTATTTT.

This clone was observed once. The CDR3 DNA follows: TGCGCCAGCAGCTTGGAAGGACAGGTATCTTCACCCCTCCACTTT. Its protein product is CASSLEGQVSSPLHF. The V and J genes are TRBV5-1 and TRBJ1-6; TRBD1 aligns across 7 bases. Unmatched junction bases numbered 6, after V lost 0 bases and J lost 9 bases. The germline gives CDR1 SGHRS, CDR2 YFSETQ. The CDR3 length is 15 residues.

The rearrangement uses TRBV5-1 and TRBJ2-2; the match to TRBD1 covers 7 bases. V gave up 4 bases and J gave up 4 bases; unmatched junction bases: 25. CDR1 and CDR2 (germline): SGHRS, YFSETQ. The CDR3 length is 21 residues. CDR3 sequence (DNA): TGCGCCAGCAGCCCAGTTTCTTACCGATCGGACAGGCACGATATCACCGGGGAGCTGTTTTTT. This sequence encodes CASSPVSYRSDRHDITGELFF. The complete variable domain, with remaining parts taken from reference TRBV5-1 and TRBJ2-2, reads KAGVTQTPRYLIKTRGQQVTLSCSPISGHRSVSWYQQTPGQGLQFLFEYFSETQRNKGNFPGRFSGRQFSNSRSEMNVSTLELGDSALYLCASSPVSYRSDRHDITGELFFGEGSRLTVL.

With respect to this clone: This CDR3 is also generated by other DNA sequences in the sample. V and J are TRBV18 and TRBJ2-3; perhaps TRBD1 as D (5 bases). Per germline, CDR1 KGHSH and CDR2 LQKENI. The CDR3 consists of 13 residues. V lost 3 bases, J lost 1 base, and 5 bases lay in between. The CDR3 nucleotides are TGTGCCAGCTCACCGACAGGCACAGATACGCAGTATTTT. Residues: CASSPTGTDTQYF.

The chain recombines TRBV4-1 with TRBJ2-7; 10 nucleotides line up with TRBD1. Germline CDR1 and CDR2: MGHRA and YSYEKL. This CDR3 comprises 16 residues. Germline trimming cut 1 base from V and 2 bases from J; bases unmatched to any gene: 5. The CDR3 protein is CASSQVAGTGAYEQYF. The CDR3 coding sequence is TGCGCCAGCAGCCAAGTGGCCGGGACAGGGGCCTACGAGCAGTACTTC.

This chain connects TRBV28 to TRBJ2-2; D possibly corresponds to TRBD2 (7 bases). Trimming pared 3 bases from V and 6 bases from J, leaving 14 bases between. The CDR3 runs 15 residues. Germline loops: CDR1 MDHEN, CDR2 SYDVKM. The CDR3 bases are TGTGCCAGCAGTTTGATGGGGGGGCTTTCCGGGGAGCTGTTTTTT. It specifies CASSLMGGLSGELFF.

The chain joins TRBV18 to TRBJ1-3; TRBD1 is a possible D gene (5 bases). Germline V gives CDR1 KGHSH, CDR2 LQKENI. The length of the CDR3 is 15 residues. The germline V and J ends were trimmed by 2 bases and 6 bases, with 14 bases remaining between them. CDR3 protein: CASSPTNRSENTIYF. The CDR3 region has the DNA TGTGCCAGCTCACCAACAAACAGGAGCGAAAACACCATATATTTT.

A few counts support this clone. This sequence joins TRBV28 and TRBJ1-4; D is unresolved. Between the trimmed V and J ends, which lost 6 bases and 10 bases, there was a span of 9 bases. The CDR3 consists of 11 residues. CDR1 and CDR2 (germline): MDHEN, SYDVKM. The CDR3 DNA is TGTGCCAGCAGCTCGGGTGGAAAACTGTTTTTT. This sequence encodes CASSSGGKLFF.

In its sample, this clone was seen once. The chain recombines TRBV28 with TRBJ2-7; no definite D call. This CDR3 is 14 amino acids long. Germline V lookup: CDR1 MDHEN, CDR2 SYDVKM. Trimming removed 7 bases from V and 3 bases from J, with 16 bases in between. CDR3 loop: CASITPAYGYEQYF. Written as DNA, the CDR3 is TGTGCCAGCATTACTCCGGCCTATGGCTACGAGCAGTACTTC.

This clone has a handful of counts. The chain employs TRBV7-2 and TRBJ1-5, with 9 bases matching TRBD1. The CDR3 sequence is 16 residues long. Trimming took 1 base from V and 6 from J; bases not matched to a gene: 7. Germline values: CDR1 SGHTA, CDR2 FQGNSA. CDR3 in DNA: TGTGCCAGCAGCTTAGTAGGGGGACAGGGTTTTCAGCCCCAGCATTTT. It encodes CASSLVGGQGFQPQHF.

CDR3 region: CASSARLPGDQPQHF. DNA of the CDR3: TGTGCCAGCAGTGCGAGATTACCGGGGGATCAGCCCCAGCATTTT. The V gene is TRBV2, the J gene TRBJ1-5, with D perhaps matching TRBD1 (5 bases). Trimming removed 4 bases at V and 5 bases at J, with 15 bases between. CDR3 length: 15 amino acids. Germline V gives CDR1 SNHLY, CDR2 FYNNEI.

This clone has only one observation. This sequence joins TRBV5-1 and TRBJ2-1; tentative D call: TRBD2 (5 bases). Germline assignment: CDR1 SGHRS and CDR2 YFSETQ. The CDR3 is 14 residues long. Trimming took off 2 bases at V and 2 bases at J, with 8 bases between the two ends. The CDR3 DNA reads as TGCGCCAGCAGCTTCGGGGAACCCTACAATGAGCAGTTCTTC. Translated, it gives CASSFGEPYNEQFF.

The chain recombines TRBV7-2 with TRBJ1-4, with TRBD1 matching over 10 bases. This CDR3 has 16 residues. Per the germline V gene, CDR1 is SGHTA and CDR2 is FQGNSA. With V trimmed by 1 base and J by 1 base, 0 bases remained unmatched. This chain's CDR3 is CASSLGDRGTNEKLFF. The CDR3 region has the DNA TGTGCCAGCAGCTTAGGGGACAGGGGAACTAATGAAAAACTGTTTTTT.

The rearrangement uses TRBV28 and TRBJ1-1; a possible D gene is TRBD1 (5 bases). The CDR3 consists of 14 residues. Trimming took off 6 bases at V and 0 bases at J, with 11 bases between the two ends. Germline V gene sequence: CDR1 MDHEN, CDR2 SYDVKM. CDR3 loop: CASRFGTLNTEAFF. The CDR3 DNA reads as TGTGCCAGCAGATTCGGGACCCTGAACACTGAAGCTTTCTTT.

The chain couples TRBV9 to TRBJ1-1; no firm D call. The CDR3 covers 15 residues. V shed 4 bases and J shed 0 bases, with 13 bases lying between them. Germline V gene sequence: CDR1 SGDLS, CDR2 YYNGEE. As DNA, the CDR3 is TGTGCCAGCAGCTCAACGGTCGGGATGAACACTGAAGCTTTCTTT. Translating it yields CASSSTVGMNTEAFF.

The genes are TRBV15 and TRBJ2-2, with TRBD1 identical over 10 bases. This CDR3 comprises 15 residues. Germline V CDR1 and CDR2: LNHNV, YYDKDF (reference sequence). V lost 4 bases, J lost 4 bases, and 3 bases stayed unmatched. The CDR3 spells CATSTRTGGTGELFF. CDR3 nucleotide sequence: TGTGCCACCAGCACCCGGACAGGGGGCACCGGGGAGCTGTTTTTT. Together with reference TRBV15 and TRBJ2-2, the CDR3 gives the full variable domain: DAMVIQNPRYQVTQFGKPVTLSCSQTLNHNVMYWYQQKSSQAPKLLFHYYDKDFNNEADTPDNFQSRRPNTSFCFLDIRSPGLGDTAMYLCATSTRTGGTGELFFGEGSRLTVL.

V is TRBV6-6 and J is TRBJ1-4, with TRBD1 identical over 8 bases. CDR1 is MNHNY and CDR2 is SVGAGI in the germline V gene (reference sequence). V lost 5 bases and J lost 7; bases outside the gene matches: 3. This CDR3 region has 13 residues. CDR3 sequence: CASSPGQGEKLFF. The CDR3, as DNA: TGTGCCAGCAGTCCTGGACAGGGTGAAAAACTGTTTTTT.

V is TRBV10-3 and J is TRBJ2-3; possible D gene TRBD1, 6 bases. The CDR3 totals 13 residues. Germline loops: CDR1 ENHRY, CDR2 SYGVKD. With 6 bases removed from V and 4 bases from J, the gap between germline ends came to 11 bases. The CDR3: CAIRGQNPDTQYF. The DNA for the CDR3 is TGTGCCATCAGGGGACAAAATCCAGATACGCAGTATTTT.

The rearrangement joins TRBV4-3 to TRBJ2-2; 9 nucleotides align to TRBD1. The CDR3 consists of 16 residues. The trim removed 5 bases at V and 3 bases at J, leaving 7 bases unmatched. Germline CDR1 reads LGHNA; CDR2 reads YSLEER. Here the CDR3 DNA reads TGCGCCAGCAGCTGGCCGAGACAGGGGGACACCGGGGAGCTGTTTTTT. The encoded protein is CASSWPRQGDTGELFF.

The chain employs TRBV19 and TRBJ2-6; no reliable D call. Trimming removed 5 bases at V and 0 bases at J, with 11 bases between. The germline V gene has CDR1 LNHDA and CDR2 SQIVND (reference sequence). The CDR3 is made up of 16 amino acids. CDR3 coding DNA: TGTGCCAGTAGTTCCCTAGGGCACTCTGGGGCCAACGTCCTGACTTTC. Translating it yields CASSSLGHSGANVLTF. Based on the CDR3 plus reference TRBV19 and TRBJ2-6, the full variable domain is DGGITQSPKYLFRKEGQNVTLSCEQNLNHDAMYWYRQDPGQGLRLIYYSQIVNDFQKGDIAEGYSVSREKKESFPLTVTSAQKNPTAFYLCASSSLGHSGANVLTFGAGSRLTVL.

This clone showed up just once. V usage is TRBV11-2 and J usage is TRBJ2-2, with 9 bases matching TRBD2. Germline values: CDR1 SGHAT, CDR2 FQNNGV. The CDR3 totals 16 residues. V lost 4 bases and J lost 9; bases outside the gene matches: 12. The DNA of the CDR3 is TGTGCCAGCAGCTCTGGGCTAGCGGGGCGGATAAGGGAGCTGTTTTTT. As protein: CASSSGLAGRIRELFF.

This clone is a singleton in its sample. The chain couples TRBV5-4 to TRBJ2-2; D gene uncertain. V lost 5 bases and J 4 bases, leaving 15 bases between the germline ends. Germline V gene sequence: CDR1 SGHNT, CDR2 YYREEE (reference sequence). The length of the CDR3 is 15 residues. CDR3 protein: CASSRFGGVTGELFF. CDR3 nucleotides: TGTGCCAGCAGTCGCTTTGGCGGCGTCACCGGGGAGCTGTTTTTT.

In this sample, this clone turned up once. The chain combines TRBV5-1 with TRBJ1-2; 7 bases map to TRBD1. This CDR3 is 15 amino acids long. J gave up 5 bases and V 5 bases, and 12 bases lay outside the gene matches. CDR1 is SGHRS and CDR2 is YFSETQ in the germline V gene. CDR3 loop: CASRYVSGQKYGYTF. The CDR3 DNA follows: TGCGCCAGCAGATATGTATCGGGACAGAAGTATGGCTACACCTTC.

The chain is built from TRBV4-3 and TRBJ2-2; D perhaps matches TRBD2 (6 bases). CDR1 and CDR2 from the germline V gene are LGHNA and YSLEER. The V end lost 0 bases, the J end lost 7 bases, and 15 bases lay between the germline ends. This CDR3 has 16 amino acids. CDR3 bases: TGCGCCAGCAGCCAAGATAGGCGGGGCGGAGGCGGGGAGCTGTTTTTT. Its protein product is CASSQDRRGGGGELFF.